This entry describes one T cell receptor (beta chain). Its specific antigen is unknown. These data belong to a study of monozygotic twins with inflammatory bowel disease (dated by TCRdb to between 2019 and 2020). As for the study more broadly: The full study comprised 30 or so monozygotic twin pairs: nine German pairs (four IBD-concordant, five IBD-discordant) and 19 IBD-discordant Danish pairs. The search for disease-associated traits relied mainly on comparing IBD patients with their genetically identical healthy co-twins within discordant pairs. Each individual had, on average, about 151 000 unique TCRalpha sequences and 181 000 unique TCRbeta sequences available for analysis. Broad study findings and their caveats: Measured by the inverse Simpson index, TCRbeta repertoire diversity was lower in IBD patients than in their healthy co-twins. No difference in repertoire similarity was observed between concordant and discordant twins, possibly owing to limited statistical power. The analysis was unable to tell apart different T cell subtypes. Compared with healthy twins, IBD patients had fewer clonotypes in common with other individuals, a difference most pronounced in patients showing signs of disease activity. Because patients received different immunosuppressive treatments, the repertoires may have picked up extra background noise and variability between individuals. The results gave no support for a single strong signal or clonotype linked to IBD.

The library was made by 5' RACE. Each TCR library was prepared from around 3,400 ng of total RNA. For each sample, cDNA synthesis with SMARTScribe reverse transcriptase was split into eight separate reactions. During cDNA synthesis, unique molecular identifiers containing a 6-nucleotide sample barcode were introduced by template switching. Two nested PCRs of about 17 and 10 cycles amplified the TCRalpha and TCRbeta cDNA, and bead purification followed each PCR. Before amplification, the cDNA was treated with uracil DNA-glycosylase and purified using the QIAquick PCR purification kit. The second PCR added Illumina TruSeq-compatible adapters along with sample-specific barcodes. TapeStation and Qubit were used to check library quality and concentration, and about 5.2 ng of each library went into the pool. Sequencing of the pooled libraries was done on an Illumina HiSeq2500 single-index Rapid Run using custom sequencing primers and 2 x 100 bp reads. Per the authors' processing: MiGEC version 1.2.6 was used for UMI-based consensus assembly to correct PCR and sequencing errors. MiXCR version 2.1.1 was used to carry out V(D)J alignment, clonotype assembly and CDR3 extraction. To normalise gene usage, clonotype sharing and MAIT/NKT TCR abundance, the top 1000, 10 000 and 20 000 clonotypes in each sample were analysed. Diversity was computed as the inverse Simpson index with the vegan R package after downsampling to 27 000 UMIs. Statistical testing used paired Mann-Whitney U tests on the discordant twin pairs and applied Benjamini-Hochberg correction for multiple testing. TCRdb reprocessed the sequencing reads and holds a single record per CDR3 protein sequence, with no DNA. The authors' filters were not applied to this entry. This sample's table lists about 160,000 distinct CDR3 sequences. The ten largest clones represent roughly 3% of the sample.

From each donor, a roughly 2.5 ml peripheral blood sample was drawn into PAXgene tubes and stored at -80 degrees C. Without T cell sorting, total RNA was isolated from whole blood using the PAXgene blood miRNA kit on an automated QIAcube. Deep TCRalpha and TCRbeta repertoire profiling with unique molecular barcoding was performed on peripheral blood of monozygotic twin pairs concordant or discordant for inflammatory bowel disease. Smoking habits were recorded for all twin pairs, and each individual was classified as a current, former or never smoker. The CDR1 and CDR2 encoded by the germline V gene are MDHEN and SYDVKM. There are 11 amino acids in the CDR3, from cysteine to phenylalanine inclusive. Only the protein is available.

The sample comprised blood. The clonotype originates from a human donor with ulcerative colitis or Crohn's disease, or a healthy co-twin of an affected twin (not recorded which). Recombination joined TRBV28 with TRBJ2-1. The CDR3: CASSSQDEQFF.